This T cell receptor beta chain emerged from a study of cytomegalovirus exposure and HLA in healthy donors. About the study: The Caucasian-associated ancestry cluster held about 80% of over 350 genotyped donors. Study observations and caveats: According to an earlier analysis, most TCR beta V segments yielded productive rearrangements about 87% or about 30% of the time.

For this clone: Its antigen is not known.

CDR1 is MDHEN and CDR2 is SYDVKM in the germline V gene. Trimming took off 2 bases at V and 3 bases at J, with 11 bases between the two ends. There are 14 residues in the CDR3. In the PCR, 60 Vbeta and 13 Jbeta primers were used. The table came from immunoSEQ multiplex PCR; TCRdb's copy has only in-frame clones and leaves some out. The sample lists fewer than 250,000 clones, 70% to 75% occurring once. Material: PBMCs. The genes are TRBV28 and TRBJ2-7; D possibly corresponds to TRBD2 (5 bases). The clonotype comes from a man younger than 45 in good health and CMV-seropositive. CDR3 sequence: CASSLATTVYEQYF. CDR3 sequence (DNA): TGTGCCAGCAGTTTAGCGACTACCGTCTACGAGCAGTACTTC.